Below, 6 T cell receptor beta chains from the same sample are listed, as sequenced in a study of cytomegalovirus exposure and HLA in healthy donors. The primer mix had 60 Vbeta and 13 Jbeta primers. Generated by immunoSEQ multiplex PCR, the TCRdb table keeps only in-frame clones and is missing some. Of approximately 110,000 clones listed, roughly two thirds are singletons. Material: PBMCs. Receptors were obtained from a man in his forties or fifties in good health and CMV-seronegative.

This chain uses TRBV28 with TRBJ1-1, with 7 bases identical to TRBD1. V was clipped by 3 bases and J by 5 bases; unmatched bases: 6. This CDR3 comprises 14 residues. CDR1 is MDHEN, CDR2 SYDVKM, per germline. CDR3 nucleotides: TGTGCCAGCAGTTTTGGGGACAGAAGGACTGAAGCTTTCTTT. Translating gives CASSFGDRRTEAFF.

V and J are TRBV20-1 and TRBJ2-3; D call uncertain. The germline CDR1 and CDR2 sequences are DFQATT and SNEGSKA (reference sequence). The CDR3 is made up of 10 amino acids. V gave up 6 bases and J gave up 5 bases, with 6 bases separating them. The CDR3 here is CSAGRDTQYF. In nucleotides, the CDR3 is TGCAGTGCCGGTAGAGATACGCAGTATTTT.

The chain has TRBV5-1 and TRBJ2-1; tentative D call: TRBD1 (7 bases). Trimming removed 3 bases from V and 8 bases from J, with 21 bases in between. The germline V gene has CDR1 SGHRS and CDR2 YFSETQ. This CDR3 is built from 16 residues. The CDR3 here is CASSSGTARRGDEQFF. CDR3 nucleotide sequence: TGCGCCAGCAGCTCGGGGACAGCTCGGAGGGGGGATGAGCAGTTCTTC.

CDR3 region: CASSVGGGSYNEQFF. The CDR3 nucleotides read TGTGCCAGCAGCGTAGGGGGGGGCTCCTACAATGAGCAGTTCTTC. V and J are TRBV9 and TRBJ2-1, with 7 bases aligning to TRBD2. Losses at the gene ends were 0 bases for V and 0 bases for J; bases not matched to a gene: 0. CDR1 is SGDLS and CDR2 is YYNGEE in the germline V gene. The CDR3 loop spans 15 amino acids.

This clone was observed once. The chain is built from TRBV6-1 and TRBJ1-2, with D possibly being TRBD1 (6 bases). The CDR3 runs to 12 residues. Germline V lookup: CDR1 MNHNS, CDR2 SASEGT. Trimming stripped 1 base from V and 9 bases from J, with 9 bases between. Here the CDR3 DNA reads TGTGCCAGCAGTGAAGTAAGGGACAGCTACACCTTC. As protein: CASSEVRDSYTF.

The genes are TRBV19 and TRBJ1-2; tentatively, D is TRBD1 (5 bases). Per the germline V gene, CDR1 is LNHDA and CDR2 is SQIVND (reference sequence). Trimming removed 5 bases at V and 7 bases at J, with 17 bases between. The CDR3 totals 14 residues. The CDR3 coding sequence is TGTGCCAGTAGTGCCTTCAGGGATGCTAGTGGCTACACCTTC. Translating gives CASSAFRDASGYTF.